This section outlines one T cell receptor (beta chain) sequence together with its context. Original data processing: Amplified reference gene primers provided the basis for estimating nucleated cell counts. Clones were read by immunoSEQ multiplex PCR, and TCRdb kept only the in-frame ones, dropping some. That table furnishes V, J and clone size, whereas the DNA furnished D and trimming. This repertoire shows roughly 380,000 clones, around 87% found once; its top ten account for 1% to 1.5%. The CDR3 is made up of 14 amino acids. With 1 base clipped from V and 4 bases from J, the junction kept 3 bases outside the gene matches. CDR1 is SGHAT, CDR2 FQNNGV, per germline. Participants were placed into cohorts based on the clinical history they reported. This entry belongs to a study of blood T cell repertoires in COVID-19. As for the study in general: Collection of acute and convalescent COVID-19 samples took place in the United States, Italy and Spain.

The chain joins TRBV11-2 to TRBJ1-2, with 7 bases identical to TRBD1. The specimen sequenced was PBMCs or T cells enriched from blood (not recorded which). This clonotype was obtained from a man aged 30 to 39 who had recovered from COVID-19. CDR3 in DNA: TGTGCCAGCAGCTTAGGGACAGGCTTCTATGGCTACACCTTC. Amino acid sequence: CASSLGTGFYGYTF.